This entry is about one T cell receptor beta chain. TCRdb processed the RACE reads anew with MiXCR; each CDR3 protein has one entry. The table includes some 360,000 distinct CDR3 sequences, 5% to 6.5% detected once. The entry originates in a study of human T cells and chemical hapten exposure. Study information: Each patch test put 0.01% DPC on the upper back, and results were read at 6 days. Patients were mainly female, each with alopecia areata, totalis or universalis. It was small differences in pooled library volume that mainly caused per-sample TCR yields to vary.

This CDR3 has 12 amino acids. The V and J ends lost 5 bases and 10 bases respectively, with 12 bases between them. The time point denotes: pre-sensitization, week 0. Described treatment: therapeutic diphenylcyclopropenone sensitization with weekly scalp DPC. At every patch-test visit, blood was drawn before the patch test was applied. Material: whole blood, obtained in connection with sensitization to the hapten diphenylcyclopropenone (DPC). This sequence originates from a woman aged 45-65 years with alopecia areata. Some clones in this sample may be carry-over from other donors' samples. J is TRBJ2-1 and V is TRBV12-3 or TRBV12-4, with D possibly matching TRBD2 (6 bases). The CDR3 loop reads CASSHPGREQFF. CDR3 nucleotides: TGTGCCAGCAGTCACCCAGGGAGGGAGCAGTTCTTC.